The 2 T cell receptor beta chains reported below all come from one sample, sequenced in a study of blood T cell repertoires in COVID-19. Assay used: immunoSEQ multiplex PCR; TCRdb lists only in-frame clones, some missing. The sample lists fewer than 450,000 clones, 90% occurring once. Sequencing was performed on PBMCs or T cells enriched from blood (not recorded which). The receptors were sampled from a man aged 18 to 29 who had recovered from COVID-19.

V gene TRBV2 combines with J gene TRBJ1-5; tentative D call: TRBD1 (5 bases). This CDR3 contains 15 residues. The V end was cut by 2 bases, the J end by 2 bases, with 10 bases between. CDR1 and CDR2 (germline): SNHLY, FYNNEI. The CDR3 DNA sequence: TGTGCCAGCAGTGAACAGGGTGGGGGCAATCAGCCCCAGCATTTT. This encodes CASSEQGGGNQPQHF.

The rearrangement uses TRBV5-4 and TRBJ2-1, with 10 bases identical to TRBD1. The CDR3 contains 15 residues. CDR1 is SGHNT, CDR2 YYREEE, per germline (reference sequence). The V and J ends lost 4 bases and 5 bases, in that order; junction bases with no gene match: 6. The DNA of the CDR3 is TGTGCCAGCAGCCCACCGGGACAGGGGAACAATGAGCAGTTCTTC. As protein: CASSPPGQGNNEQFF.